The next 28 T cell receptor beta chains were all read from a single sample in a study of blood T cell repertoires in COVID-19. Sequencing was performed with immunoSEQ multiplex PCR; in TCRdb, only in-frame clones are kept and a portion is missing. This sample has 110,000 or so clones, with around 85% found just once. The sequencing input was peripheral blood. These receptors all stem from a human donor in a cohort sampled during active COVID-19.

The chain couples TRBV5-4 to TRBJ1-1; D is undetermined. This CDR3 has 14 amino acids. V lost 0 bases, J lost 5 bases, and 11 bases lay in between. From germline, CDR1 is SGHNT and CDR2 YYREEE (reference sequence). As DNA, the CDR3 is TGTGCCAGCAGCTTGGGGGTCAGGATAACTGAAGCTTTCTTT. Residues: CASSLGVRITEAFF.

This clone was counted a single time. The rearrangement links TRBV14 to TRBJ2-7; D remains ambiguous. Germline CDR1 and CDR2: SGHDN and FVKESK. V lost 2 bases and J lost 2, with 4 bases in between. The CDR3 totals 12 residues. The CDR3 DNA sequence: TGTGCCAGCAGCCAACTCGCCTACGAGCAGTACTTC. Protein product: CASSQLAYEQYF. Supplemented by reference TRBV14 and TRBJ2-7, the full variable domain reads EAGVTQFPSHSVIEKGQTVTLRCDPISGHDNLYWYRRVMGKEIKFLLHFVKESKQDESGMPNNRFLAERTGGTYSTLKVQPAELEDSGVYFCASSQLAYEQYFGPGTRLTVT.

The rearrangement uses TRBV7-2 and TRBJ2-1, with D tentatively TRBD2 (5 bases). V dropped 1 base and J dropped 9 bases, with 16 bases sitting between them. The CDR3 runs to 15 residues. Per the germline V gene, CDR1 is SGHTA and CDR2 is FQGNSA. The CDR3 nucleotides read TGTGCCAGCAGCTTAGGTGGCGGGCTAGCACTTGAGCAGTTCTTC. Translating gives CASSLGGGLALEQFF.

V usage is TRBV3-1 (or the pseudogene TRBV3-2) and J usage is TRBJ2-1; 10 bases match TRBD2. V lost 6 bases, J lost 13 bases, and 15 bases stayed unmatched. The CDR3 is made up of 15 amino acids. The germline V gene has CDR1 LGHDT and CDR2 YNNKEL (reference sequence). The CDR3 sequence is CASSPRPAGGQSQFF. CDR3 bases: TGTGCCAGCAGTCCCCGCCCAGCGGGGGGGCAATCTCAGTTCTTC.

V and J are TRBV7-2 and TRBJ2-3; D possibly corresponds to TRBD1 (6 bases). The CDR3 has 16 residues. Deletions cut 4 bases from V and 1 base from J, with 15 bases between. The germline CDR1 and CDR2 sequences are SGHTA and FQGNSA. The CDR3 nucleotides read TGTGCCAGCAGCTCAGATCCGGACAGACGCACAGATACGCAGTATTTT. Its translation: CASSSDPDRRTDTQYF.

The chain uses TRBV11-2 and TRBJ1-4; 7 bases align to TRBD1. The CDR3 loop spans 15 amino acids. CDR1 is SGHAT and CDR2 is FQNNGV in the germline V gene. J was trimmed by 4 bases and V by 2 bases; bases with no gene match: 4. As DNA, the CDR3 is TGTGCCAGCAGCTTACAGGGGGTCGGTAATGAAAAACTGTTTTTT. Its protein product is CASSLQGVGNEKLFF.

The chain employs TRBV6-4 and TRBJ2-2; TRBD2 is a possible D gene (6 bases). The V end lost 4 bases, the J end lost 4 bases, and 10 bases lay between the germline ends. Germline V gene lookup returns CDR1 MRHNA and CDR2 SNTAGT. This CDR3 has 14 residues. In DNA form, the CDR3 reads TGTGCCAGCAGTGCGGAGGGAGGCACCGGGGAGCTGTTTTTT. It yields the protein CASSAEGGTGELFF.

The chain couples TRBV10-3 to TRBJ1-2; TRBD1 matches at 9 bases. The V segment lost 3 bases and the J segment 5 bases; nucleotides outside the gene matches: 7. Germline CDR1 ENHRY, CDR2 SYGVKD. CDR3 length: 15 residues. CDR3 region: CAISDGRQGGYGYTF. CDR3 sequence (DNA): TGTGCCATCAGTGACGGGCGACAGGGGGGATATGGCTACACCTTC.

The rearrangement uses TRBV11-2 and TRBJ1-6; TRBD1 matches at 10 bases. The germline V gene has CDR1 SGHAT and CDR2 FQNNGV. The CDR3 is 14 residues long. V lost 6 bases and J lost 10; bases outside the gene matches: 6. The CDR3 region is CASSPGQGQSPLHF. As DNA, the CDR3 is TGTGCCAGCAGTCCGGGACAGGGGCAATCACCCCTCCACTTT.

The table lists this clone with a few counts. The chain links TRBV24-1 to TRBJ1-1; 8 nucleotides match TRBD1. The germline V gene encodes CDR1 KGHDR and CDR2 SFDVKD. J was trimmed by 3 bases and V by 3 bases; bases with no gene match: 5. The CDR3 extends over 15 amino acids. CDR3 nucleotide sequence: TGTGCCACCAGTGATCCACAGGGGGGGCACACTGAAGCTTTCTTT. This encodes CATSDPQGGHTEAFF.

This chain links TRBV5-1 with TRBJ2-7, with a possible D match to TRBD2 (6 bases). Trimming took off 4 bases at V and 3 bases at J, with 14 bases between the two ends. In germline, CDR1 is SGHRS, CDR2 YFSETQ. CDR3 length equals 14 residues. This CDR3 is CASSPRESSYEQYF. CDR3 nucleotides: TGCGCCAGCAGCCCACGGGAGTCGAGCTACGAGCAGTACTTC.

In this sample, this clone turned up once. This chain connects TRBV10-1 to TRBJ1-2; unclear D gene. Germline CDR1 is WNHNN and CDR2 is SYGVQD (reference sequence). V was shortened by 6 bases and J by 5 bases, with 16 bases between the two germline ends. This CDR3 is built from 14 residues. For the CDR3, the DNA is TGCGCCAGCAGGAAGCGTGCGGGCTGGTATGGCTACACCTTC. Translating gives CASRKRAGWYGYTF.

The chain carries TRBV19 and TRBJ1-5, with D possibly matching TRBD1 (6 bases). Trimming took off 5 bases at V and 4 bases at J, with 15 bases between the two ends. The germline V gene has CDR1 LNHDA and CDR2 SQIVND (reference sequence). The CDR3 is 15 residues long. The CDR3 DNA is TGTGCCAGTAGTCTCATTGAACAGGGAAATCAGCCCCAGCATTTT. It codes for CASSLIEQGNQPQHF.

The V and J genes are TRBV6-1 and TRBJ1-6, with no clear D. In germline, CDR1 is MNHNS, CDR2 SASEGT. The CDR3 totals 15 residues. Trimming removed 0 bases at V and 6 bases at J, with 9 bases between. The chain's CDR3 is CASSEARGGNSPLHF. DNA for the CDR3: TGTGCCAGCAGTGAAGCGCGGGGAGGTAATTCACCCCTCCACTTT.

This clone was recorded a few times. This chain uses TRBV6-2 or TRBV6-3 with TRBJ2-1; 9 nucleotides match TRBD1. Germline V lookup: CDR1 MNHEY, CDR2 SVGEGT. V shed 2 bases and J 9 bases; nucleotides not matched to a gene: 8. The CDR3 contains 15 residues. CDR3: CASSYIHRGLGEQFF. CDR3 nucleotides: TGTGCCAGCAGTTACATACACAGGGGGCTTGGTGAGCAGTTCTTC.

V gene TRBV19 combines with J gene TRBJ2-3, with 10 nucleotides matching TRBD2. Germline V gives CDR1 LNHDA, CDR2 SQIVND (reference sequence). This CDR3 has 16 amino acids. Trimming cost V 2 bases and J 1 base; bases outside gene matches: 3. The CDR3 DNA follows: TGTGCCAGTAGTATAAGGCTAGCGGGGGGCACAGATACGCAGTATTTT. Translating gives CASSIRLAGGTDTQYF. The full variable domain, with the rest looked up from reference TRBV19 and TRBJ2-3, is DGGITQSPKYLFRKEGQNVTLSCEQNLNHDAMYWYRQDPGQGLRLIYYSQIVNDFQKGDIAEGYSVSREKKESFPLTVTSAQKNPTAFYLCASSIRLAGGTDTQYFGPGTRLTVL.

The chain recombines TRBV7-8 with TRBJ1-1; D is perhaps TRBD1 (6 bases). Deletions cut 1 base from V and 12 bases from J, with 15 bases between. This CDR3 spans 13 amino acids. The germline gives CDR1 SGHVS, CDR2 FQNEAQ. The CDR3: CASSLERGGIPFF. CDR3 coding DNA: TGTGCCAGCAGCTTAGAAAGAGGGGGTATTCCTTTCTTT. The full variable domain, with the rest looked up from reference TRBV7-8 and TRBJ1-1, is GAGVSQSPRYKVAKRGQDVALRCDPISGHVSLFWYQQALGQGPEFLTYFQNEAQLDKSGLPSDRFFAERPEGSVSTLKIQRTQQEDSAVYLCASSLERGGIPFFGQGTRLTVV.

J is TRBJ2-3 and V is TRBV6-2 or TRBV6-3; no reliable D call. Trimming pared 2 bases from V and 0 bases from J, leaving 3 bases between. Per the germline V gene, CDR1 is MNHEY and CDR2 is SVGEGT. The CDR3 runs to 13 residues. The DNA of the CDR3 is TGTGCCAGCAGTTACCTCAGCACAGATACGCAGTATTTT. Translation: CASSYLSTDTQYF.

The rearrangement links TRBV30 to TRBJ1-6; D is undetermined. CDR1 GTSNPN and CDR2 SVGIG come from the germline V gene (reference sequence). CDR3 size: 15 residues. V gave up 1 base and J gave up 3 bases, with 10 bases separating them. The CDR3 here is CAWSATGNYNSPLHF. The DNA for the CDR3 is TGTGCCTGGAGTGCCACGGGGAACTATAATTCACCCCTCCACTTT. Drawing the rest from reference TRBV30 and TRBJ1-6, the complete variable domain is SQTIHQWPATLVQPVGSPLSLECTVEGTSNPNLYWYRQAAGRGLQLLFYSVGIGQISSEVPQNLSASRPQDRQFILSSKKLLLSDSGFYLCAWSATGNYNSPLHFGNGTRLTVT.

This chain connects TRBV11-2 to TRBJ2-3; 9 bases map to TRBD2. The CDR3 runs to 17 residues. The germline gives CDR1 SGHAT, CDR2 FQNNGV. The trim removed 0 bases at V and 7 bases at J, leaving 11 bases unmatched. The CDR3 protein is CASSLEKRGAFWNTQYF. CDR3 sequence (DNA): TGTGCCAGCAGCTTAGAAAAGCGGGGGGCATTTTGGAATACGCAGTATTTT. Full variable domain (missing parts from reference TRBV11-2 and TRBJ2-3): EAGVAQSPRYKIIEKRQSVAFWCNPISGHATLYWYQQILGQGPKLLIQFQNNGVVDDSQLPKDRFSAERLKGVDSTLKIQPAKLEDSAVYLCASSLEKRGAFWNTQYFGPGTRLTVL.

The chain carries TRBV7-9 and TRBJ2-2; TRBD1 might be the D (6 bases). The CDR3 loop spans 16 amino acids. Germline CDR1 SEHNR, CDR2 FQNEAQ (reference sequence). V dropped 4 bases and J dropped 0 bases, with 12 bases sitting between them. The CDR3 bases are TGTGCCAGCAGCTACGGACAGTACGCGAACACCGGGGAGCTGTTTTTT. Translation gives CASSYGQYANTGELFF.

The genes are TRBV29-1 and TRBJ1-2; TRBD1 is a possible D gene (5 bases). Looked up from germline, CDR1 is SQVTM and CDR2 is ANQGSEA. The CDR3 runs to 13 residues. V was shortened by 4 bases and J by 5 bases, with 14 bases between the two germline ends. The CDR3 reads CSVGDRRWYGYTF. CDR3 DNA sequence: TGCAGCGTTGGTGACAGACGGTGGTATGGCTACACCTTC.

The rearrangement joins TRBV11-3 to TRBJ2-1; D unresolved. V was shortened by 6 bases and J by 1 base, with 10 bases between the two germline ends. The CDR3 is made up of 14 amino acids. Germline values: CDR1 SGHNT, CDR2 YENEEA. The CDR3 protein is CASSPTVSYNEQFF. The CDR3 bases are TGTGCCAGCAGTCCTACGGTATCCTACAATGAGCAGTTCTTC.

V and J are TRBV11-2 and TRBJ2-1; TRBD2 matches 10 bases. This CDR3 has 15 amino acids. Germline V gene data show CDR1 as SGHAT and CDR2 as FQNNGV. The ends lost 4 bases at V and 9 bases at J; junction bases unmatched: 9. CDR3 coding DNA: TGTGCCAGCAGCTCCCTAGCGGGGGTAACAGGTGAGCAGTTCTTC. Protein: CASSSLAGVTGEQFF.

V usage is TRBV20-1 and J usage is TRBJ2-7, with a tentative D call TRBD2 (6 bases). The CDR3 contains 14 residues. Trimming cost V 3 bases and J 5 bases, with 17 bases left between them. Germline V gene sequence: CDR1 DFQATT, CDR2 SNEGSKA (reference sequence). The CDR3 DNA sequence: TGCAGTGCTAGTCCGACTAGTTCTTCCCACGAGCAGTACTTC. It encodes CSASPTSSSHEQYF.

This chain uses TRBV7-9 with TRBJ1-3; no firm D call. Between the trimmed V and J ends, which lost 2 bases and 2 bases, there was a span of 13 bases. The CDR3 spans 16 residues. Germline values: CDR1 SEHNR, CDR2 FQNEAQ (reference sequence). The CDR3 is CASSLKSGVPGNTIYF. The CDR3 coding sequence is TGTGCCAGCAGCTTAAAGTCCGGGGTCCCTGGAAACACCATATATTTT.

The chain is built from TRBV5-6 and TRBJ1-6; 10 bases are shared with TRBD1. There are 17 residues in the CDR3. The ends lost 4 bases at V and 0 bases at J; junction bases unmatched: 4. CDR1 SGHDT and CDR2 YYEEEE come from the germline V gene. The CDR3 nucleotides are TGTGCCAGCAGCGGGGGACAGGGGAGCTCCTATAATTCACCCCTCCACTTT. It is translated as CASSGGQGSSYNSPLHF.

The chain is built from TRBV7-3 and TRBJ2-1; TRBD1 might be the D (6 bases). The germline V and J ends were trimmed by 5 bases and 0 bases, with 14 bases remaining between them. CDR3 length: 16 residues. Germline-derived CDR1 and CDR2 are SGHTA and FQGTGA. The CDR3 spells CASSPDQGRSYNEQFF. The CDR3 region has the DNA TGTGCCAGCAGCCCAGACCAGGGGCGCTCCTACAATGAGCAGTTCTTC.